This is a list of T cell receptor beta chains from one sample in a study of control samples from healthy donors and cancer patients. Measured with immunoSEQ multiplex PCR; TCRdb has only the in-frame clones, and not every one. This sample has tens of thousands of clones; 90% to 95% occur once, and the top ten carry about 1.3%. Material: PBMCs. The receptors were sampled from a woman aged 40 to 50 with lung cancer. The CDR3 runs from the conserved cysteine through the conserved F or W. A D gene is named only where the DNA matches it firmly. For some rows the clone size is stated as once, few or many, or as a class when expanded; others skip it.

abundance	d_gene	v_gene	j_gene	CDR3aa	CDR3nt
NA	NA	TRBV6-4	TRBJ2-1	CASSQLGGTANEQFF	TGTGCCAGCAGTCAATTGGGGGGGACAGCCAATGAGCAGTTCTTC
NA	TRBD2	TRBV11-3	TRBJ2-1	CASSLQSGGGSYNEQFF	TGTGCCAGCAGCCTTCAGTCGGGGGGAGGGTCCTACAATGAGCAGTTCTTC
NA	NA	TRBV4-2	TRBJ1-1	CASSQEVNRLNTEAFF	TGTGCCAGCAGCCAAGAAGTAAACAGATTGAACACTGAAGCTTTCTTT
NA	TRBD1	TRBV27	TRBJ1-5	CASDRGWSNQPQHF	TGTGCCAGCGACAGGGGATGGAGCAATCAGCCCCAGCATTTT
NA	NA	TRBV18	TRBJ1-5	CASSPDSNQPQHF	TGTGCCAGCTCACCCGATAGCAATCAGCCCCAGCATTTT
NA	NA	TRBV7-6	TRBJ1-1	CASTLSPGPRAEAFF	TGTGCCAGCACCCTTAGCCCAGGGCCCAGGGCTGAAGCTTTCTTT
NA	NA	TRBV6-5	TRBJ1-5	CASTDRSNQPQHF	TGTGCCAGCACAGACAGGAGCAATCAGCCCCAGCATTTT
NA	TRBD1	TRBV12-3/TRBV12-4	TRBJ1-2	CASSHRGSYTF	TGTGCCAGCAGCCACAGGGGCAGCTACACCTTC
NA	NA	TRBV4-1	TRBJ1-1	CASSPNREIMHTEAFF	TGCGCCAGCAGCCCTAACAGGGAGATCATGCACACTGAAGCTTTCTTT
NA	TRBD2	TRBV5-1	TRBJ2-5	CASRGEGQETQYF	TGCGCCAGCAGGGGGGAGGGCCAAGAGACCCAGTACTTC
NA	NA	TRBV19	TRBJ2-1	CASGLNEQFF	TGTGCCAGTGGATTGAATGAGCAGTTCTTC
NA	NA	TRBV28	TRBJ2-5	CASLSEEETQYF	TGTGCCAGCCTTTCTGAGGAAGAGACCCAGTACTTC
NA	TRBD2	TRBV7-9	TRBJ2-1	CASSPRLAGINEQFF	TGTGCCAGCAGCCCAAGACTAGCGGGGATCAATGAGCAGTTCTTC
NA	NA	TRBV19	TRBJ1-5	CASTPQGKNQPQHF	TGTGCCAGTACCCCCCAGGGAAAAAATCAGCCCCAGCATTTT
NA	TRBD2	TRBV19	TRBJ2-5	CASSAPLAGGGRRRETQYF	TGTGCCAGTAGTGCCCCCCTGGCGGGGGGGGGCAGGCGGCGAGAGACCCAGTACTTC
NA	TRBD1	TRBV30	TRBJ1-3	CAWSVRTGGSGNTIYF	TGTGCCTGGAGTGTACGGACAGGGGGCTCTGGAAACACCATATATTTT
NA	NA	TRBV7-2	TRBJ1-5	CASSSALLGDSNQPQHF	TGTGCCAGCAGCTCGGCCCTCCTAGGGGATAGCAATCAGCCCCAGCATTTT
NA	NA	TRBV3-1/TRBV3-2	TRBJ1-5	CASSQEYRTGQPQHF	TGTGCCAGCAGCCAAGAGTATAGGACGGGGCAGCCCCAGCATTTT
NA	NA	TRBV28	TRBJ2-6	CASSFAESGANVLTF	TGTGCCAGCAGTTTTGCGGAGTCAGGGGCCAACGTCCTGACTTTC
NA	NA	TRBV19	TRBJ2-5	CASSSKQGPETQYF	TGTGCCAGTAGTAGTAAACAGGGACCGGAGACCCAGTACTTC
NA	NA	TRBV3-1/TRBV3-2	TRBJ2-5	CASSQEEEGETQYF	TGTGCCAGCAGCCAAGAAGAGGAGGGAGAGACCCAGTACTTC
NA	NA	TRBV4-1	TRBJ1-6	CASSHLDMGSSYNSPLHF	TGCGCCAGCAGCCACCTCGATATGGGGAGCTCCTATAATTCACCCCTCCACTTT
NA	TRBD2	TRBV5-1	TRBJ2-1	CASSYGASGARNEQFF	TGCGCCAGCAGCTACGGGGCTAGCGGGGCTAGAAATGAGCAGTTCTTC
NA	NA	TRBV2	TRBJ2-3	CASSRILEGNTQYF	TGTGCCAGCAGCCGCATACTCGAGGGAAATACGCAGTATTTT
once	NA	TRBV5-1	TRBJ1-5	CASSLNGDSNQPQHF	TGCGCCAGCAGCTTAAACGGAGATAGCAATCAGCCCCAGCATTTT
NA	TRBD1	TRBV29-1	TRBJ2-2	CSVRDSTGELFF	TGCAGCGTTCGGGACAGCACCGGGGAGCTATTTTTT
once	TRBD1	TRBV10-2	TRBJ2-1	CASSDSTGQGDEQFF	TGCGCCAGCAGTGATAGTACAGGACAGGGCGATGAGCAGTTCTTC
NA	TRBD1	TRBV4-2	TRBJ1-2	CASSPPRQGGYGYTF	TGTGCCAGCAGCCCACCTCGACAGGGAGGCTATGGCTACACCTTC
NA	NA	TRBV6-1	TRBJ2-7	CASSEEEGYLSYEQYF	TGTGCCAGCAGTGAAGAGGAGGGATACTTATCCTACGAGCAGTACTTC
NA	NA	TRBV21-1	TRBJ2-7	CASSTSPLTGGKMAYEQYF	TGTGCCAGCAGCACATCCCCCCTGACAGGGGGAAAGATGGCTTACGAGCAGTACTTC
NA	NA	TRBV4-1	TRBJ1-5	CASSQGVQEYNQPQHF	TGCGCCAGCAGCCAGGGGGTGCAGGAATACAATCAGCCCCAGCATTTT
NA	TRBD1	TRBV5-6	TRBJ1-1	CASTWTGSVKAPEAFF	TGTGCCAGCACCTGGACAGGCTCCGTGAAGGCTCCTGAAGCTTTCTTT
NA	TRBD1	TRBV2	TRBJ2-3	CASSGQGAPGTDTQYF	TGTGCCAGCAGCGGACAGGGGGCGCCGGGCACAGATACGCAGTATTTT
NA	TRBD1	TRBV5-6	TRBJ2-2	CASSLRGQGASNTGELFF	TGTGCCAGCAGCTTGCGGGGACAGGGGGCCTCGAACACCGGGGAGCTGTTTTTT
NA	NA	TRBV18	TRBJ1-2	CASSPPLDSPYGYTF	TGTGCCAGCTCACCACCGCTGGACAGCCCGTATGGCTACACCTTC
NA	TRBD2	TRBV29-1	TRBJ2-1	CSVRGGDTYNEQFF	TGCAGCGTTCGGGGGGGAGATACCTACAATGAGCAGTTCTTC
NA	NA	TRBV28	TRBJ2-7	CASSSGAGVYYEQYF	TGTGCCAGCAGTTCCGGGGCAGGGGTCTACTACGAGCAGTACTTC
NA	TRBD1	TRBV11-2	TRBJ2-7	CASSSLRAAGQAGYEQYF	TGTGCCAGCAGCTCTCTCCGGGCGGCGGGACAGGCCGGCTACGAGCAGTACTTC
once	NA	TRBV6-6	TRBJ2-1	CASTIMAMPLENEQFF	TGTGCCAGCACTATTATGGCTATGCCCTTAGAGAATGAGCAGTTCTTC
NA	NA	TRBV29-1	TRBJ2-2	CSVESGSRGLGELFF	TGCAGCGTTGAGTCGGGCAGCCGAGGGTTAGGGGAGCTGTTTTTT
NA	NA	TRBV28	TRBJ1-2	CATFLRSLMRGRGFYTF	TGTGCCACCTTTTTACGGTCTCTTATGAGGGGACGAGGGTTCTACACCTTC
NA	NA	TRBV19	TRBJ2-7	CASTPTGGAGEQYF	TGTGCCAGTACTCCGACGGGCGGGGCCGGCGAGCAGTACTTC
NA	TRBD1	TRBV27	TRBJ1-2	CASSSLLGTGDVGYTF	TGTGCCAGCTCCTCTCTCCTCGGGACAGGGGACGTTGGCTACACCTTC
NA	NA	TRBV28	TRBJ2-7	CASSNPGLQIYEQYF	TGTGCCAGCAGTAATCCGGGACTCCAAATCTACGAGCAGTACTTC
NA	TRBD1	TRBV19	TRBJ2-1	CASRRTGEVYNEQFF	TGTGCCAGTAGGCGGACAGGGGAGGTCTACAATGAGCAGTTCTTC
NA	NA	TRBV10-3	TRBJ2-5	CATNQGKTQYF	TGTGCCACCAACCAAGGAAAGACCCAGTACTTC
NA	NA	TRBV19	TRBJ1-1	CASSIGPQGRAEAFF	TGTGCCAGTAGTATAGGGCCCCAGGGCAGGGCTGAAGCTTTCTTT
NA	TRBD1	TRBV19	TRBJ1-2	CASRDRNYGYTF	TGTGCCAGTAGGGACAGGAACTATGGCTACACCTTC
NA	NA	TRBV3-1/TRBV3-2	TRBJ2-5	CASSQVELGRLETQYF	TGTGCCAGCAGCCAAGTCGAGTTGGGGCGATTGGAGACCCAGTACTTC
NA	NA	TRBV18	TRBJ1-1	CASSPRDSLNTEAFF	TGTGCCAGCTCACCCCGCGACTCCTTGAACACTGAAGCTTTCTTT
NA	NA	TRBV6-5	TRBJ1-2	CASSYSSTTLDGYTF	TGTGCCAGCAGTTACTCGAGTACAACTCTGGATGGCTACACCTTC
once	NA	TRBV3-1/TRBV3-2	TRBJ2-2	CASSQSTGELFF	TGTGCCAGCAGCCAATCCACCGGGGAGCTGTTTTTT